The T cell receptor beta chain described here comes from a study of CD4 T cell repertoires in COVID-19. Study summary: Relabeled CFSE-low cells, IL-2-expanded for less than 11 days, met spikes from other coronaviruses.

Sequencing used immunoSEQ multiplex PCR; TCRdb keeps in-frame clones, though not all of them. The sample has about 24,000 clones, about 94% seen once. With regard to this clone: Its antigen remains unidentified.

Broader study findings: Some SARS-CoV-2 clonotypes, between 7 and 25%, recurred in SARS-CoV and/or HKU1 cultures. Several top expanded SARS-CoV-2-reactive clonotypes were shared by two or three memory subsets.

No culture step preceded sequencing of the ex vivo isolated memory T cells. Germline V gene sequence: CDR1 MNHEY, CDR2 SVGAGI. This CDR3 spans 14 amino acids. The V and J ends lost 8 bases and 7 bases respectively, with 18 bases between them. The chain uses TRBV6-5 and TRBJ1-5; a weak D match, TRBD1 (5 bases). The sample in question was circulating follicular helper CD4+ T cells (cTfh) from blood, obtained before the COVID-19 pandemic. The sequence was obtained from a human donor who had COVID-19. The CDR3 loop reads CASGLTGIGQPQHF. The CDR3 region has the DNA TGTGCCAGCGGGCTAACAGGAATCGGGCAGCCCCAGCATTTT.